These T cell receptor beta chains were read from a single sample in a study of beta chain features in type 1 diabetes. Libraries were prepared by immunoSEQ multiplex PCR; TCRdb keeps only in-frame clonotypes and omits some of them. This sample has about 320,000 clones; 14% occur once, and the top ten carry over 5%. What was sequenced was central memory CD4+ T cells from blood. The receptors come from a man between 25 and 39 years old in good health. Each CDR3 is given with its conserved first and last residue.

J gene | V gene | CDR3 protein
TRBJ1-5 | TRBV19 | CASNGQPDQPQHF
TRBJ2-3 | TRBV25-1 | CASSEFAGGADTQYF
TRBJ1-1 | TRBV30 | CAWRPPLLSRRAGTEAFF
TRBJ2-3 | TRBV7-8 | CASSEVLGTMADTQYF
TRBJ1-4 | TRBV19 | CASRAGQRNEKLFF
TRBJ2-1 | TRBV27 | CASSTRLAGGPRSYNEQFF
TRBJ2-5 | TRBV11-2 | CASSLGWESKTQYF
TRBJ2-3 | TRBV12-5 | CASGPGQSTDTQYF
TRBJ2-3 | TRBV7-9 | CASSQASPDTQYF
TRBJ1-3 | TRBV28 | CASGLGHLGGNTIYF
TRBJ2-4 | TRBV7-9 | CASSLLAGENIQYF
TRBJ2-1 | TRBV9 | CASSRQGAFYEQFF
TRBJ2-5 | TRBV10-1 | CARQETQYF
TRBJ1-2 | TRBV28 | CASSLGTGDDYGYTF
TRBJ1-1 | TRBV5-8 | CASSFRHGSEAFF
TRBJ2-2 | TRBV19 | CASSIGSGSTGELFF
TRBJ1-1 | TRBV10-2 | CASSRRDRVNTEAFF
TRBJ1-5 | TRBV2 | CASSGGQGGNQPQHF
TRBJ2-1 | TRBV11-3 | CASRVTGTFSYNEQFF
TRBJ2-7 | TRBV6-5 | CASSYSEVPEQYF
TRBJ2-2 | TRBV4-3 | CASSQEPARLAGELFF
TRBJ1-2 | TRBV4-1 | CASSQEQGYGYTF
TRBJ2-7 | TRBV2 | CASSEGRESSYEQYF
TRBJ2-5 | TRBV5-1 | CASNQQETQYF
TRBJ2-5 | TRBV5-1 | CASSQTGEGRQETQYF
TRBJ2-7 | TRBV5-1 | CASRREQGGYEQYF